Below are 10 T cell receptor beta chains sequenced from a single sample in a study of a mutant IDH1 vaccine in newly diagnosed glioma. These TCRs are of unknown antigen specificity. Time point described: week 47, end of study. The investigators gave 300 ug of mutant IDH1 20-mer peptide in each vaccine dose, together with topical imiquimod. TCRdb's table, derived via immunoSEQ multiplex PCR, lists solely in-frame clones and lacks some. The profile shows fewer than 45,000 clones, 82% of them singletons. The sample in question was PBMCs, obtained from a glioma patient whose treatment included an IDH1 peptide vaccine. These receptor sequences come from a man between 18 and 35 years old with glioma. Some clones in this sample may be carry-over from other donors' samples.

The J gene is TRBJ1-2, the V gene TRBV4-3; D might be TRBD1 (5 bases). Germline CDR1 and CDR2: LGHNA and YSLEER. The CDR3 is 14 amino acids. The V end lost 0 bases, the J end lost 6 bases, and 11 bases lay between the germline ends. CDR3 sequence reads: CASSQEDGDDGYTF. The CDR3, as DNA: TGCGCCAGCAGCCAAGAAGACGGGGACGATGGCTACACCTTC.

This clone was observed a few times. The chain is built from TRBV30 and TRBJ1-5; unclear D gene. Germline assignment: CDR1 GTSNPN and CDR2 SVGIG (reference sequence). This CDR3 comprises 16 residues. Trimming took 2 bases from V and 0 from J, leaving 14 bases between them. CDR3: CAWSPRTVYSNQPQHF. For the CDR3, the DNA is TGTGCCTGGAGTCCCAGGACTGTTTATAGCAATCAGCCCCAGCATTTT.

V gene TRBV28 combines with J gene TRBJ2-7, with D maybe TRBD1 (5 bases). The CDR3 has 14 residues. Germline loops: CDR1 MDHEN, CDR2 SYDVKM. V gave up 4 bases and J gave up 4 bases, with 14 bases separating them. Here the CDR3 DNA reads TGTGCCAGCAGTTGGATGGGGCAGGTTTACGAGCAGTACTTC. Translating it yields CASSWMGQVYEQYF.

J is TRBJ1-2 and V is TRBV28; 11 bases fit TRBD1. The CDR3 extends over 17 amino acids. Germline CDR1 MDHEN, CDR2 SYDVKM. Trimming took 6 bases from V and 0 from J; bases not matched to a gene: 9. The CDR3 loop reads CASSPVPGQGANYGYTF. The CDR3 nucleotides are TGTGCCAGCAGCCCCGTACCGGGACAGGGGGCTAACTATGGCTACACCTTC.

The gene calls are TRBV4-2 and TRBJ2-2; 9 bases map to TRBD2. Trimming at V came to 0 bases and at J to 5 bases, leaving 7 bases not matched to a gene. Germline values: CDR1 LGHNA, CDR2 YNFKEQ. The CDR3 runs 17 residues. The DNA of the CDR3 is TGTGCCAGCAGCCAAGAAGGAGATCTAGCGGGGACCGGGGAGCTGTTTTTT. Translating it yields CASSQEGDLAGTGELFF.

The V call is TRBV7-9, the J call TRBJ1-2; D not certain. Germline CDR1 reads SEHNR; CDR2 reads FQNEAQ (reference sequence). The ends were cut back, 0 bases at V and 4 bases at J, with 9 bases in the middle. The CDR3 spans 14 residues. The chain's CDR3 is CASSLAAGSYGYTF. The CDR3 DNA is TGTGCCAGCAGCTTAGCTGCAGGCTCCTATGGCTACACCTTC.

The chain uses TRBV6-5 and TRBJ2-1; possible D gene TRBD2, 5 bases. CDR1 is MNHEY, CDR2 SVGAGI, per germline. The CDR3 is made up of 13 amino acids. V shed 0 bases and J shed 8 bases, with 8 bases lying between them. The chain's CDR3 is CASSYSNGDEQFF. CDR3 DNA: TGTGCCAGCAGTTACTCGAACGGGGATGAGCAGTTCTTC.

V and J are TRBV5-8 and TRBJ1-5, with a tentative D call TRBD1 (5 bases). Trimming shortened V by 3 bases and J by 10 bases, and 20 bases separated the two germline ends. The CDR3 is 15 amino acids. Per germline, CDR1 SGHTS and CDR2 YDEGEE. This chain's CDR3 is CASSSRGIPISPQHF. CDR3 nucleotides: TGTGCCAGCAGCTCCCGGGGCATCCCGATCAGCCCCCAGCATTTT.

The rearrangement joins TRBV19 to TRBJ1-1, with 8 positions matching TRBD1. Germline CDR1 and CDR2: LNHDA and SQIVND (reference sequence). The CDR3 length is 14 residues. The J segment lost 3 bases and the V segment lost 7 bases, leaving 7 bases of the junction unmatched. In nucleotides, the CDR3 is TGTGCCAGTACAGGGGGCTGGGCGGACACTGAAGCTTTCTTT. Amino acids: CASTGGWADTEAFF.

The chain has TRBV6-5 and TRBJ2-1, with 8 bases matching TRBD1. The CDR3 covers 16 residues. V trimming: 6 bases; J trimming: 3 bases; junction bases outside the gene matches: 10. The germline V gene encodes CDR1 MNHEY and CDR2 SVGAGI. The CDR3 nucleotides read TGTGCCAGCAGCTACATTCCAGGGGGCGACTACAATGAGCAGTTCTTC. It is translated as CASSYIPGGDYNEQFF.